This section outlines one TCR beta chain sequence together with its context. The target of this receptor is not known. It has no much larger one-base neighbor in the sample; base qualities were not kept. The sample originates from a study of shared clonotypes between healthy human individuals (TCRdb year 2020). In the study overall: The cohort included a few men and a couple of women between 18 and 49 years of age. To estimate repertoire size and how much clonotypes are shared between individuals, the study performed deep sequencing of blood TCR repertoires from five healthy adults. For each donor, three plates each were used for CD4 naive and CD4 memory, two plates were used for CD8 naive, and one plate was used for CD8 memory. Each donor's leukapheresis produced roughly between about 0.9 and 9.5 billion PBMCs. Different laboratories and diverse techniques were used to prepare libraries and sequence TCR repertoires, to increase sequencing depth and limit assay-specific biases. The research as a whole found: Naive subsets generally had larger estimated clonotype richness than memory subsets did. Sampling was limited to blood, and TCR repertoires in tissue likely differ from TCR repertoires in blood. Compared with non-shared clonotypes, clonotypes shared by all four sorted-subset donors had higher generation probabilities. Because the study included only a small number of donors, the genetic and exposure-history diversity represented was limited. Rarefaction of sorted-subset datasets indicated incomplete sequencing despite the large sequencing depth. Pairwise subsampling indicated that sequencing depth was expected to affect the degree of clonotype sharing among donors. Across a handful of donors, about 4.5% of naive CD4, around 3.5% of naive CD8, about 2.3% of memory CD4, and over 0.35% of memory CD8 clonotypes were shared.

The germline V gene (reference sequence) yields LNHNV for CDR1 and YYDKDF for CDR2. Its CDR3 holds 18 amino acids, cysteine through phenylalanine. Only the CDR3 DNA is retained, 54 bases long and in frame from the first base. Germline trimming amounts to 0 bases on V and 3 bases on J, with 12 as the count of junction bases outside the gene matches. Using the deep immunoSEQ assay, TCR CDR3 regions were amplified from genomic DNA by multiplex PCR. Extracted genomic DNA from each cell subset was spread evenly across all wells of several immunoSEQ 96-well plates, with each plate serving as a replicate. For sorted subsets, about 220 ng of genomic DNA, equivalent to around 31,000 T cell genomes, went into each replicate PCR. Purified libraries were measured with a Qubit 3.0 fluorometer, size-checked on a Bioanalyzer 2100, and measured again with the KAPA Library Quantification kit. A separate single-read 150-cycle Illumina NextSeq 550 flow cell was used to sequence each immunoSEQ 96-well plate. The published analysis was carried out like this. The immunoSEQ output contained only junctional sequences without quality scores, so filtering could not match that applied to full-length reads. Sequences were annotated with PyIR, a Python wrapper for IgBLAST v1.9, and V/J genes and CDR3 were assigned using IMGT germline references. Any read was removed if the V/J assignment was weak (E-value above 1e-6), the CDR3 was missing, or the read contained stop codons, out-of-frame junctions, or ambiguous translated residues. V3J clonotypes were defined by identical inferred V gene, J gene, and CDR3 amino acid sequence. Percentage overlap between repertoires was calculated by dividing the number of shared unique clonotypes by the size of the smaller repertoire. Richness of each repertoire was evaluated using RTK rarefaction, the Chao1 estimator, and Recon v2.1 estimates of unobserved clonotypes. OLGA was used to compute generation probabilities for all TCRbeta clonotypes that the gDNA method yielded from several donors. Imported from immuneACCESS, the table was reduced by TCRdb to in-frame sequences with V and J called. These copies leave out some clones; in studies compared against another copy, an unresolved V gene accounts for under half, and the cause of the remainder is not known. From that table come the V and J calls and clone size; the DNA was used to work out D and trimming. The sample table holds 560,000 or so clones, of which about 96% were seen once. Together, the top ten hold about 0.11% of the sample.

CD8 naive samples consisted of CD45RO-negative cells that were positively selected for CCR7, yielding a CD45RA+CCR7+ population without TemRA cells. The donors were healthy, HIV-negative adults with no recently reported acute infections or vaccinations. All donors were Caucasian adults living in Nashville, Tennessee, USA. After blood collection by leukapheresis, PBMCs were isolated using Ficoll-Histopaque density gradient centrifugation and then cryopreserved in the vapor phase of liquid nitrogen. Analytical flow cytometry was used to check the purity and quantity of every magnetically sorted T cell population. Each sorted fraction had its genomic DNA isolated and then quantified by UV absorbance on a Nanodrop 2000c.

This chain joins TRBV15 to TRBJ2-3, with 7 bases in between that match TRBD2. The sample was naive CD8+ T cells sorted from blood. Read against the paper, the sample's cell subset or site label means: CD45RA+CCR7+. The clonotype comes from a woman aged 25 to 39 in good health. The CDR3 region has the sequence CATSREELIAGGTDTQYF. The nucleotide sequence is TGTGCCACCAGCAGAGAGGAACTGATAGCGGGCGGGACAGATACGCAGTATTTT.